This T cell receptor (beta chain) was found in a study of cytomegalovirus exposure and HLA in healthy donors. Germline values: CDR1 MDHEN, CDR2 SYDVKM. There are 15 residues in the CDR3. Trimming cost V 8 bases and J 0 bases; bases outside gene matches: 6. Regarding the study as a whole: V- and J-gene trimming in TCR beta was tied to a missense DCLRE1C variant by an analysis performed later. As was reported, the classifier diagnosed cytomegalovirus status with high specificity and sensitivity. Among donors in an Asian-associated ancestry cluster, a later analysis reportedly found fewer N-insertions than the roughly 650-donor mean.

PCR amplification relied on 60 Vbeta primers (plus 13 Jbeta primers). Clones were read by immunoSEQ multiplex PCR, and TCRdb kept only the in-frame ones, dropping some. The sample consists of under 200,000 clones, 60% to 85% of them appearing once. Worth noting for this clone: Antigen unknown.

Sequencing was performed on PBMCs. This receptor was identified in a woman between 50 and 59 years old in good health and CMV-seropositive. The chain is built from TRBV28 and TRBJ1-2, with TRBD1 matching 10 bases. The CDR3 DNA is TGTGCCAGCGGGGGACAGGGGACTACTAACTATGGCTACACCTTC. It is translated as CASGGQGTTNYGYTF.